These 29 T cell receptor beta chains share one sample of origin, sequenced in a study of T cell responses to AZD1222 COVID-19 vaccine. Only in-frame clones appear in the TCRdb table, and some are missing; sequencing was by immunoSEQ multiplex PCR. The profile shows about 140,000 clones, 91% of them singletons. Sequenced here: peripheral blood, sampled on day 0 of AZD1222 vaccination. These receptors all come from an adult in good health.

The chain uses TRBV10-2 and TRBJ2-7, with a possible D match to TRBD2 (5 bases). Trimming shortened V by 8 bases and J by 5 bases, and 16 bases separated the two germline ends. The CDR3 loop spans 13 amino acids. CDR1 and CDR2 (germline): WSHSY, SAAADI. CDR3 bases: TGCGCCAGCCGAAATAGGGAGCCCCACGAGCAGTACTTC. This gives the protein CASRNREPHEQYF.

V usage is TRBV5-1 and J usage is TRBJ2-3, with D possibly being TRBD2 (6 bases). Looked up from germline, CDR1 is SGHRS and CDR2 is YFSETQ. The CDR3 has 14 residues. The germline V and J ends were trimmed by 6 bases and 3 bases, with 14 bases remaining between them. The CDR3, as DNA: TGCGCCAGCACGGGCGGGGACTTTACAGATACGCAGTATTTT. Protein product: CASTGGDFTDTQYF.

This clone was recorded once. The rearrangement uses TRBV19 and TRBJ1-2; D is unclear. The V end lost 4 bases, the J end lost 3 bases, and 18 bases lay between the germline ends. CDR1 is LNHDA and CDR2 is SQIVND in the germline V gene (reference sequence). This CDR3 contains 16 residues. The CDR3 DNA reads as TGTGCCAGTAGTACCAGGAGTGGATTGAGCGACTATGGCTACACCTTC. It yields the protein CASSTRSGLSDYGYTF.

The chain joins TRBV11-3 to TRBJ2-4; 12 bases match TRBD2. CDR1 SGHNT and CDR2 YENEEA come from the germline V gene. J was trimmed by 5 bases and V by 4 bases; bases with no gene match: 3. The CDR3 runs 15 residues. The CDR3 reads CASSSSGRGQNIQYF. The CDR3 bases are TGTGCCAGCAGCTCTAGCGGGAGGGGTCAAAACATTCAGTACTTC.

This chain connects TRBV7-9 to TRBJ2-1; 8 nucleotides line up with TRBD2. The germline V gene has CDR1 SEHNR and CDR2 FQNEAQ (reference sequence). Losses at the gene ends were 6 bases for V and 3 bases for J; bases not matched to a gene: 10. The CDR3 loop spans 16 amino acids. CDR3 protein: CASRPIGTRGYNEQFF. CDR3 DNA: TGTGCCAGCAGACCAATCGGGACTAGAGGCTACAATGAGCAGTTCTTC.

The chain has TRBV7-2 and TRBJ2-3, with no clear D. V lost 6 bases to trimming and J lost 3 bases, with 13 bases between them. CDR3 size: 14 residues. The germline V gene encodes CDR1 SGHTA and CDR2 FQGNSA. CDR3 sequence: CASRKVAGTDTQYF. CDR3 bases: TGTGCCAGCAGGAAAGTAGCCGGGACAGATACGCAGTATTTT.

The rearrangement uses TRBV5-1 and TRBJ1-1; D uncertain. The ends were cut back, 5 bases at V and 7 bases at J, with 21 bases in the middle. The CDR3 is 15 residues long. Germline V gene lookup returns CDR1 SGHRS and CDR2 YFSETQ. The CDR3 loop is CASRLHPGLGIEAFF. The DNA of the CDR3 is TGCGCCAGCAGGCTCCACCCGGGCCTAGGGATTGAAGCTTTCTTT.

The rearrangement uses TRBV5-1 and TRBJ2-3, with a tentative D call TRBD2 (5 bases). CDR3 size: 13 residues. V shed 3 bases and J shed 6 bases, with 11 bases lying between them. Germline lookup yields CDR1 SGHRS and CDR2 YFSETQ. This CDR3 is CASSSGILDTQYF. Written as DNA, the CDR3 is TGCGCCAGCAGCTCCGGGATCCTGGATACGCAGTATTTT.

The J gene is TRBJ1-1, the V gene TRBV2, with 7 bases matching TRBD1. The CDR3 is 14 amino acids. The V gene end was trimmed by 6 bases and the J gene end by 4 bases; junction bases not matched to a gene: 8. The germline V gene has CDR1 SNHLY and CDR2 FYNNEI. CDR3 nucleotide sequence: TGTGCCAGCAGAATCACAGGGGTGGGCACTGAAGCTTTCTTT. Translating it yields CASRITGVGTEAFF.

CDR3 amino acids: CASSLGDGAYEQYF. The CDR3 DNA follows: TGTGCCAGCAGCTTAGGAGACGGAGCCTACGAGCAGTACTTC. The chain carries TRBV7-2 and TRBJ2-7; D is unresolved. The length of the CDR3 is 14 residues. Germline CDR1 reads SGHTA; CDR2 reads FQGNSA. The germline V and J ends were trimmed by 1 base and 2 bases, with 9 bases remaining between them.

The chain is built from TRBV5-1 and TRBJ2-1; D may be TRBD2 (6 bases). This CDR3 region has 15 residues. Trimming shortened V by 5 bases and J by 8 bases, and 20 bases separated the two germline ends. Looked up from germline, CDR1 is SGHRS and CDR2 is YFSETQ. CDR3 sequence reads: CASSSTSLFRDEQFF. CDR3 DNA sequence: TGCGCCAGCAGTTCGACTAGTCTTTTTCGCGATGAGCAGTTCTTC.

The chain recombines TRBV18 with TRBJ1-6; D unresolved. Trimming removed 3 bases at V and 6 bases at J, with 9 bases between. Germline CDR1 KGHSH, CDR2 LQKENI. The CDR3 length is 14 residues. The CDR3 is CASSPVAGNSPLHF. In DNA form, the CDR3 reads TGTGCCAGCTCACCGGTGGCCGGTAATTCACCCCTCCACTTT.

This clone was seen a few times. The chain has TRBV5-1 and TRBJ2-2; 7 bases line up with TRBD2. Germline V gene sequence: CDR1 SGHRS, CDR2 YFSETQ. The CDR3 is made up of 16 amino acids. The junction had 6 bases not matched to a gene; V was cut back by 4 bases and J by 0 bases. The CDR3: CASSRVAGANTGELFF. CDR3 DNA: TGCGCCAGCAGCCGAGTAGCGGGCGCGAACACCGGGGAGCTGTTTTTT.

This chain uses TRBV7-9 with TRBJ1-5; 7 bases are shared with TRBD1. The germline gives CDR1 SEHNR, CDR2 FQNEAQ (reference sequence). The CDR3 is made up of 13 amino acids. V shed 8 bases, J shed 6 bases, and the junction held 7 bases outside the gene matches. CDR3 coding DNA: TGTGCCAGCGGTCAGGGGGGCACTCAGCCCCAGCATTTT. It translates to CASGQGGTQPQHF.

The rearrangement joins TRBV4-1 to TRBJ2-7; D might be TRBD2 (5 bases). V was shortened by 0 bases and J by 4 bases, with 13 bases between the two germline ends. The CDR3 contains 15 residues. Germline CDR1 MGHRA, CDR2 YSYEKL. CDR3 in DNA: TGCGCCAGCAGCCAAGAGGGCGGGTATCAGTACGAGCAGTACTTC. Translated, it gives CASSQEGGYQYEQYF.

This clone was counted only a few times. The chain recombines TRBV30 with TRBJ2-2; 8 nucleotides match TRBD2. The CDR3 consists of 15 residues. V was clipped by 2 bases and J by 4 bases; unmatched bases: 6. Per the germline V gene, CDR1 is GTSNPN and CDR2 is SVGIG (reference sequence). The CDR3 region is CAWSTGGTSTGELFF. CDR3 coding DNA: TGTGCCTGGAGTACGGGGGGGACTTCCACCGGGGAGCTGTTTTTT.

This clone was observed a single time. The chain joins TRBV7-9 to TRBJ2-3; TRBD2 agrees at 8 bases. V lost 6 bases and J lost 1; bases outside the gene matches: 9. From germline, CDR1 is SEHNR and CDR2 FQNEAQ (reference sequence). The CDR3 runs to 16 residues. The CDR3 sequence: CASRSNPGGGTDTQYF. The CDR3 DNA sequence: TGTGCCAGCAGGTCGAATCCGGGAGGGGGCACAGATACGCAGTATTTT.

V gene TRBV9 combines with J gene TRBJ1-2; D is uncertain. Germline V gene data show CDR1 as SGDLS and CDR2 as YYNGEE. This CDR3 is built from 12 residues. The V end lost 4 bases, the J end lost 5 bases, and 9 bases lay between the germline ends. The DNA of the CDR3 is TGTGCCAGCAGCCGGAGTGAATATGGCTACACCTTC. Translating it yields CASSRSEYGYTF.

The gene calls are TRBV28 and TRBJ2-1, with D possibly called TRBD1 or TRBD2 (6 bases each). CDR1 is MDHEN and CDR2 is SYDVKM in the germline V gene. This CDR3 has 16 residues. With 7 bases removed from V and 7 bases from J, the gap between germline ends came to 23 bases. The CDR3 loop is CASTPSRGLNRNEQFF. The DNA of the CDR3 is TGTGCCAGCACCCCGTCTCGGGGGCTTAATAGGAATGAGCAGTTCTTC.

CDR3 residues: CASSFQGLISKEQYF. CDR3 DNA sequence: TGTGCCAGCAGCTTCCAGGGACTAATTTCCAAGGAGCAGTACTTC. This sequence joins TRBV11-2 and TRBJ2-7; 7 bases are a match to TRBD2. From germline, CDR1 is SGHAT and CDR2 FQNNGV. J gave up 7 bases and V 3 bases, and 12 bases lay outside the gene matches. The CDR3 is made up of 15 amino acids.

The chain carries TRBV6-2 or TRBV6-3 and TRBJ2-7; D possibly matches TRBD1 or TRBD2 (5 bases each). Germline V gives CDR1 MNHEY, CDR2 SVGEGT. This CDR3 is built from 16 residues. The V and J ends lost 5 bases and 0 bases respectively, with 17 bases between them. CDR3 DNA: TGTGCCAGCAGTCCGCTGCCGGGACGGGGCTCCTACGAGCAGTACTTC. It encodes CASSPLPGRGSYEQYF.

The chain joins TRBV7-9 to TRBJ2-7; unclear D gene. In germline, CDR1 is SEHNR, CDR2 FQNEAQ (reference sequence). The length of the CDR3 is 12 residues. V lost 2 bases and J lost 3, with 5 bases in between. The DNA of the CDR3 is TGTGCCAGCAGCTTACCCTTCTACGAGCAGTACTTC. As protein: CASSLPFYEQYF.

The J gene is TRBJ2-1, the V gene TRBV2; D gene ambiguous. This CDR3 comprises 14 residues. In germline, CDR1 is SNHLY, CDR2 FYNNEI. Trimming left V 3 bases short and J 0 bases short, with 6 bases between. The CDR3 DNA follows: TGTGCCAGCAGTGAGACTTTCTCCTACAATGAGCAGTTCTTC. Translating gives CASSETFSYNEQFF.

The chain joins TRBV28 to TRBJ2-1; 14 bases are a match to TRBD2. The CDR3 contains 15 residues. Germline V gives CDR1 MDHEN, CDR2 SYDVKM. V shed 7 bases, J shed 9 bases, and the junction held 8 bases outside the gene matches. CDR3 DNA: TGTGCCAGCACCCCGAGGGGACTAGCGGGAGTTGAGCAGTTCTTC. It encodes CASTPRGLAGVEQFF.

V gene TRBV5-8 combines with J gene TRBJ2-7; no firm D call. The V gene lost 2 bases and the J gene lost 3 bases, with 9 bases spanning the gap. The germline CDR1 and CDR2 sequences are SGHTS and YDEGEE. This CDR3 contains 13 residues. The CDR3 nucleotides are TGTGCCAGCAGCTTACGCAGGCTCTACGAGCAGTACTTC. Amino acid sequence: CASSLRRLYEQYF.

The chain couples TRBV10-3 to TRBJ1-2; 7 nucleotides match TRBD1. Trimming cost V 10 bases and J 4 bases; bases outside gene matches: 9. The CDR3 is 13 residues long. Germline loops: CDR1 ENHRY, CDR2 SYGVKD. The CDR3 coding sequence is TGTGCCACCCAAACAGGGGATCGCTATGGCTACACCTTC. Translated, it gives CATQTGDRYGYTF.

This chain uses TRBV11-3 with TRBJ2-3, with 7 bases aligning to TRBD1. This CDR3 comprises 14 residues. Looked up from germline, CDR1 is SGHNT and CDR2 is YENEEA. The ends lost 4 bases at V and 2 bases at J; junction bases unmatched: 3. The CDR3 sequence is CASSWGQYTDTQYF. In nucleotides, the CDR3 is TGTGCCAGCAGCTGGGGACAGTACACAGATACGCAGTATTTT. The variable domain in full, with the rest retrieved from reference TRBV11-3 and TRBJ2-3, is EAGVVQSPRYKIIEKKQPVAFWCNPISGHNTLYWYLQNLGQGPELLIRYENEEAVDDSQLPKDRFSAERLKGVDSTLKIQPAELGDSAVYLCASSWGQYTDTQYFGPGTRLTVL.

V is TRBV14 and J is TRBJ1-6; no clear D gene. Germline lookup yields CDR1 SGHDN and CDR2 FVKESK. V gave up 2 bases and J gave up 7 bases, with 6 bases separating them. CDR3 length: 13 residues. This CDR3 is CASSQKRNSPLHF. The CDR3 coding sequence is TGTGCCAGCAGCCAAAAAAGGAATTCACCCCTCCACTTT.

The CDR3 nucleotides are TGCGCCAGCAGCCTGACCCGAAACACCGGGGAGCTGTTTTTT. Protein product: CASSLTRNTGELFF. The chain is built from TRBV4-1 and TRBJ2-2; D gene uncertain. Germline CDR1 reads MGHRA; CDR2 reads YSYEKL. Trimming removed 4 bases at V and 2 bases at J, with 8 bases between. The CDR3 runs to 14 residues.